This T cell receptor (beta chain) derives from a study of a mutant IDH1 vaccine in newly diagnosed glioma. Measured with immunoSEQ multiplex PCR; TCRdb has only the in-frame clones, and not every one. The table includes approximately 16,000 clones, 95% detected once. There are 15 residues in the CDR3. Germline trimming cut 4 bases from V and 5 bases from J; bases unmatched to any gene: 8. Germline V lookup: CDR1 MNHEY, CDR2 SMNVEV (reference sequence). Documented time point: baseline, week 1 (first vaccination visit). The treatment was: pre-vaccination baseline after standard-of-care therapy. The sample here was peripheral blood mononuclear cells (PBMCs), taken from a glioma patient treated with radiotherapy, temozolomide or both. The V gene is TRBV27, the J gene TRBJ2-5; TRBD2 matches 9 bases. The source of this sequence is a woman aged 18-35 years with glioma. Some clones in this sample may be carry-over from other donors' samples. The CDR3 DNA follows: TGTGCCAGCAGTTCAGCAGCGGGAGGAAGGGAGACCCAGTACTTC. Protein sequence: CASSSAAGGRETQYF.